Below are 20 T cell receptor beta chains sequenced from a single sample in a study of T cell responses to AZD1222 COVID-19 vaccine. Here immunoSEQ multiplex PCR was the method, and the copy in TCRdb shows in-frame clones only, minus some. Here the sample spans about 150,000 clones, around 94% being singletons. Specimen: peripheral blood, collected on day 0 of AZD1222 vaccination. All receptors derive from an adult in good health.

The chain combines TRBV19 with TRBJ1-5, with D possibly TRBD1 on 6 matching bases. Germline lookup yields CDR1 LNHDA and CDR2 SQIVND (reference sequence). V was pared by 1 base and J by 2 bases, with 9 bases between. The CDR3 sequence is 15 residues long. DNA for the CDR3: TGTGCCAGTAGTATAGGTGCAGGGGGCAATCAGCCCCAGCATTTT. Protein: CASSIGAGGNQPQHF.

This chain uses TRBV7-9 with TRBJ2-2; no clear D gene. The germline V gene has CDR1 SEHNR and CDR2 FQNEAQ (reference sequence). Trimming pared 3 bases from V and 6 bases from J, leaving 2 bases between. The CDR3 is made up of 11 amino acids. In DNA form, the CDR3 reads TGTGCCAGCAGCTTCCCCGGGGAGCTGTTTTTT. As protein: CASSFPGELFF.

V is TRBV19 and J is TRBJ1-2; D is perhaps TRBD1 (5 bases). The CDR3 runs to 13 residues. Trimming left V 5 bases short and J 1 base short, with 8 bases between. Germline assignment: CDR1 LNHDA and CDR2 SQIVND (reference sequence). The CDR3 sequence is CASSDDSNYGYTF. DNA of the CDR3: TGTGCCAGTAGTGATGACAGTAACTATGGCTACACCTTC.

The V and J genes are TRBV10-2 and TRBJ2-4; TRBD2 is a possible D gene (7 bases). This CDR3 comprises 15 residues. From germline, CDR1 is WSHSY and CDR2 SAAADI. V lost 3 bases and J lost 9, with 18 bases in between. CDR3 in DNA: TGCGCCAGCAGTGACACCCTAGGGGGGGGCAGCATTCAGTACTTC. Residues: CASSDTLGGGSIQYF.

This chain links TRBV28 with TRBJ2-3, with 8 positions matching TRBD1. Germline-derived CDR1 and CDR2 are MDHEN and SYDVKM. Unmatched junction bases numbered 6, after V lost 2 bases and J lost 8 bases. The CDR3 is made up of 14 amino acids. In nucleotides, the CDR3 is TGTGCCAGCAGTTTAACCTCAGGGGGCCGTACGCAGTATTTT. This gives the protein CASSLTSGGRTQYF.

This chain links TRBV7-8 with TRBJ1-1; D may be TRBD1 (6 bases). The germline CDR1 and CDR2 sequences are SGHVS and FQNEAQ. V lost 6 bases and J 5 bases, leaving 16 bases between the germline ends. This CDR3 is 14 amino acids long. DNA of the CDR3: TGTGCCAGCAGGTGGGACATCTCAGGGACTGAAGCTTTCTTT. Amino acid sequence: CASRWDISGTEAFF.

V is TRBV14 and J is TRBJ1-2; D ambiguous. V was pared by 2 bases and J by 7 bases, with 20 bases between. This CDR3 spans 16 amino acids. The germline V gene encodes CDR1 SGHDN and CDR2 FVKESK. The CDR3 loop is CASSQSPQGVSSGYTF. The CDR3 region has the DNA TGTGCCAGCAGCCAAAGCCCACAAGGCGTATCTAGTGGCTACACCTTC.

This chain links TRBV18 with TRBJ2-1; TRBD2 matches at 12 bases. The CDR3 totals 21 residues. CDR1 and CDR2 (germline): KGHSH, LQKENI. The V gene end was trimmed by 0 bases and the J gene end by 2 bases; junction bases not matched to a gene: 14. CDR3 DNA sequence: TGTGCCAGCTCACCACCGGGGTTAGAGACTAGCGGGAGAAACACCTACAATGAGCAGTTCTTC. It codes for CASSPPGLETSGRNTYNEQFF.

This clone has only a few counts. The rearrangement joins TRBV6-5 to TRBJ2-1, with unresolved D. With 6 bases removed from V and 5 bases from J, the gap between germline ends came to 5 bases. The germline CDR1 and CDR2 sequences are MNHEY and SVGAGI. CDR3 length equals 11 residues. The CDR3 region has the DNA TGTGCCAGCAGGGAGCACAATGAGCAGTTCTTC. Translating it yields CASREHNEQFF.

The chain joins TRBV6-5 to TRBJ2-5; TRBD1 might be the D (5 bases). V was cut by 4 bases and J by 2 bases, with 11 bases left in between. This CDR3 has 14 residues. CDR1 and CDR2 from the germline V gene are MNHEY and SVGAGI. CDR3 in amino acids: CASSSQTVQETQYF. CDR3 coding DNA: TGTGCCAGCAGTTCACAGACAGTTCAAGAGACCCAGTACTTC.

The chain has TRBV18 and TRBJ1-5, with D unresolved. The CDR3 extends over 13 amino acids. CDR1 and CDR2 from the germline V gene are KGHSH and LQKENI. V lost 2 bases and J 3 bases, leaving 5 bases between the germline ends. This CDR3 is CASSPGHNQPQHF. DNA for the CDR3: TGTGCCAGCTCACCAGGCCACAATCAGCCCCAGCATTTT.

This chain joins TRBV7-9 and TRBJ1-5; 9 bases line up with TRBD1. Germline trimming cut 4 bases from V and 3 bases from J; bases unmatched to any gene: 10. This CDR3 has 17 residues. Germline assignment: CDR1 SEHNR and CDR2 FQNEAQ (reference sequence). DNA for the CDR3: TGTGCCAGCAGCTCGGCGTCCGGGACAGGGTACAATCAGCCCCAGCATTTT. Translating gives CASSSASGTGYNQPQHF.

The rearrangement joins TRBV28 to TRBJ1-2; 7 bases are a match to TRBD1. CDR1 is MDHEN, CDR2 SYDVKM, per germline. J gave up 2 bases and V 5 bases, and 5 bases lay outside the gene matches. This CDR3 comprises 14 residues. The CDR3 is CASSTTTGNYGYTF. The DNA for the CDR3 is TGTGCCAGCAGTACAACGACAGGGAACTATGGCTACACCTTC.

The chain combines TRBV27 with TRBJ1-1; D ambiguous. The CDR3 is made up of 14 amino acids. Trimming cost V 6 bases and J 0 bases, with 11 bases left between them. Germline V lookup: CDR1 MNHEY, CDR2 SMNVEV (reference sequence). The CDR3 spells CASSLTKMNTEAFF. The CDR3 nucleotides are TGTGCCAGCAGCTTAACGAAAATGAACACTGAAGCTTTCTTT.

J is TRBJ2-3 and V is TRBV19; D unresolved. Germline loops: CDR1 LNHDA, CDR2 SQIVND (reference sequence). The ends were cut back, 3 bases at V and 2 bases at J, with 6 bases in the middle. The CDR3 is 13 residues long. The CDR3 spells CASSIRHTDTQYF. CDR3 DNA sequence: TGTGCCAGTAGTATCAGGCACACAGATACGCAGTATTTT.

This clone appeared a single time. The V and J genes are TRBV6-6 and TRBJ1-2; 8 bases line up with TRBD1. Germline-derived CDR1 and CDR2 are MNHNY and SVGAGI (reference sequence). The CDR3 is 14 residues long. J was trimmed by 5 bases and V by 6 bases; bases with no gene match: 8. The CDR3 nucleotides are TGTGCCAGCAGGCCAACAGGGGGGCGATATGGCTACACCTTC. Translating it yields CASRPTGGRYGYTF.

This sequence joins TRBV11-2 and TRBJ1-1; D not resolved. There are 11 residues in the CDR3. Trimming took off 2 bases at V and 7 bases at J, with 5 bases between the two ends. Germline loops: CDR1 SGHAT, CDR2 FQNNGV. Here the CDR3 reads CASSLTSEAFF. Written as DNA, the CDR3 is TGTGCCAGCAGCTTAACAAGTGAAGCTTTCTTT.

This clone was detected only a few times. The V call is TRBV7-9, the J call TRBJ2-7; D is unclear. V gave up 5 bases and J gave up 4 bases, with 21 bases separating them. From germline, CDR1 is SEHNR and CDR2 FQNEAQ (reference sequence). The CDR3 has 16 residues. CDR3 in DNA: TGTGCCAGCAGCCCCACCCTAGGGCCAGTGGGGTACGAGCAGTACGTC. This gives the protein CASSPTLGPVGYEQYV.

The rearrangement uses TRBV28 and TRBJ1-4, with TRBD1 matching over 9 bases. The CDR3 contains 17 residues. V shed 2 bases, J shed 4 bases, and the junction held 8 bases outside the gene matches. Germline V gene sequence: CDR1 MDHEN, CDR2 SYDVKM. The CDR3 coding sequence is TGTGCCAGCAGTTTACTGGGACAGGGCTTAAATAATGAAAAACTGTTTTTT. This sequence encodes CASSLLGQGLNNEKLFF.

The gene calls are TRBV2 and TRBJ1-3; the D gene is possibly TRBD1 (5 bases). Trimming left V 6 bases short and J 12 bases short, with 24 bases between. Per the germline V gene, CDR1 is SNHLY and CDR2 is FYNNEI. The CDR3 consists of 15 residues. CDR3 amino acids: CASSASDSRGSIIYF. DNA for the CDR3: TGTGCCAGCAGCGCCTCGGACTCCCGGGGGAGCATCATATATTTT.